The T cell receptor beta chain under discussion was sequenced for a study of T cells expressing NK-cell markers. As regards this clonotype: The target antigen is unknown.

Overall study findings and caveats: For a few donors, these clonotypes were likewise the leading ones in the CD3+CD56-NKG2C+ fraction. Top CD8+ clonotypes included the dominant CD3+CD56+NKG2C+ clonotypes in several donors.

Template switching by 5'RACE with UMIs generated the TCR beta cDNA. TCRdb reworked the 5' RACE reads into one entry per CDR3 protein, no DNA. The repertoire table contains roughly 390,000 distinct CDR3 sequences. This CDR3 is built from 14 residues. Looked up from germline, CDR1 is SGHDT and CDR2 is YYEEEE. The TCR comes from a woman between 50 and 59 years old in good health. This chain connects TRBV5-6 to TRBJ1-1. The sample was blood T cells: a sorted CD56 or NKG2C T cell subset, CD4+ or CD8+ T cells, or bulk PBMC T cells (not recorded which). The CDR3 reads CASYFSFGVTEAFF.